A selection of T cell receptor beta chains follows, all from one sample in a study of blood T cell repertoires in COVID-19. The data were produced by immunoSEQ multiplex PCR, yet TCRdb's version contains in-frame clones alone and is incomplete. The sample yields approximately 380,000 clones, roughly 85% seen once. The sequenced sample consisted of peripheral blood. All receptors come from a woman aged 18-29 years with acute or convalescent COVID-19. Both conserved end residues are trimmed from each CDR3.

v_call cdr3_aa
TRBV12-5 ASGLIRGQPQH
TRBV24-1 ATSDLGIDRVTGELF
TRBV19 ASRSTGTYTEAF
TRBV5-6 ASSFDRSSYEQY
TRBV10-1 ASSSEWAPYEQY
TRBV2 ASKVQRNTGELF
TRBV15 ATKRGVSYEQY
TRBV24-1 ATSQGSYNEQF
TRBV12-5 ASGLGIPGVNTEAF
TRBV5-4 ASSSGTPGNTIY
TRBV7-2 ASSLVGWDSLSNWH
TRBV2 ASSERGRNTEAF
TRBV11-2 ASSTGQGALNTEAF
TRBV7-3 ASSPLTGTLYSNQPQH
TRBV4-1 ASSQEDIQDETQY
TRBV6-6 ASSYSVVGDNQPQH
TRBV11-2 ASSLTGSGY
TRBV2 ASSESTTAIIYGYT
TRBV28 ASSFGTGSLGAF
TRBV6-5 ASSLTGGAYEQY
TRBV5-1 ASSSDSMNTEAF
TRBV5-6 ASSLGQSGELF
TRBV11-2 ASSPDRGWDSPLH
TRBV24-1 ASMTNAGTGRTGELF
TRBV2 ASSGGGRSGNTIY
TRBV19 ASSTGNNYGYT
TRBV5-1 ASSPWTINEQF
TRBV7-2 ASSQLWRERETQY
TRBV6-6 ASKKDSTTNEKLF
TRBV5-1 ASSRAGLADNEQF
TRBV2 ASGGQDQETQY
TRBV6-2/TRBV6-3 ASSLTGTGRQTEAF
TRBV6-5 ATDRGATGELF
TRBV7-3 ASSPATGKNTEAF
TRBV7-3 ASSLAGGDNEQF
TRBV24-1 ATSDPDRNTGELF
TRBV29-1 SVEDTGTGGGLF
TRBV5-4 ASSYRGSGNTIY
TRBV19 ASSISPGQDYGYT